These 19 T cell receptor beta chains came from one sample sequenced in a study of Graves' ophthalmopathy and Graves' hyperthyroidism. Researchers took RNA transcripts and amplified TCR beta CDR3 regions from them. The library came from an HTBI-primed first-round RT-PCR and a second-round multiplex PCR. One entry per CDR3 protein, called by TCRdb with MiXCR from the multiplex PCR reads. The sample holds 650,000 to 800,000 distinct CDR3 sequences, about two fifths seen once. The specimen was peripheral blood. The receptors were sampled from an adult man with Graves' ophthalmopathy.

This clonotype was seen more than once but under ten times. The chain joins TRBV7-6 to TRBJ2-5; a possible D gene is TRBD2 (6 bases). The V and J ends lost 5 bases and 3 bases respectively, with 22 bases between them. The CDR3 loop spans 17 amino acids. Per the germline V gene, CDR1 is SGHVS and CDR2 is FNYEAQ. The CDR3 DNA sequence: TGTGCCAGCAGCACCCCGGTCGCGGGAACCATGGAAGAGACCCAGTACTTC. Translating it yields CASSTPVAGTMEETQYF.

Note on this clonotype: At one of its ends the junction is not consistent with the germline gene, which may arise from a read error. The chain joins TRBV19 to TRBJ2-1; 10 bases are shared with TRBD2. The CDR3 is 15 amino acids. Germline V gene lookup returns CDR1 LNHDA and CDR2 SQIVND (reference sequence). The CDR3 DNA sequence: TGTGCCGGTAGTATGAGACTAGCGGGCAACAATGAGCAGTTCTTC. Residues: CAGSMRLAGNNEQFF.

Regarding this clonotype: A read error is possible here, since a much larger clone lies one base away. DNA of the CDR3: TGCAGTGCTGGTGCTACCCACGAGCAGTACTTC. It is translated as CSAGATHEQYF. This sequence joins TRBV20-1 and TRBJ2-7; D is unresolved. The CDR3 is 11 residues long. The germline V gene encodes CDR1 DFQATT and CDR2 SNEGSKA (reference sequence). V was trimmed by 5 bases and J by 5 bases, leaving 10 bases between them.

This clonotype was observed a few times. The rearrangement uses TRBV6-5 and TRBJ1-6, with D tentatively TRBD1 (6 bases). The CDR3 is 15 residues long. V was clipped by 7 bases and J by 7 bases, with 17 bases between them. Germline CDR1 MNHEY, CDR2 SVGAGI. In DNA form, the CDR3 reads TGTGCCAGCACCCCGCGACCAGGGGTAAATTCACCCCTCCACTTT. Translation: CASTPRPGVNSPLHF.

The chain has TRBV15 and TRBJ2-7; 7 bases map to TRBD1. V gave up 3 bases and J gave up 2 bases; unmatched junction bases: 10. The CDR3 is 16 residues long. From germline, CDR1 is LNHNV and CDR2 YYDKDF (reference sequence). The CDR3 here is CATSSVAFQGAYEQYF. CDR3 in DNA: TGTGCCACCAGCAGCGTTGCGTTCCAGGGGGCCTACGAGCAGTACTTC.

V gene TRBV5-4 combines with J gene TRBJ2-7, with D possibly called TRBD1 or TRBD2 (5 bases each). CDR1 and CDR2 (germline): SGHNT, YYREEE (reference sequence). This CDR3 has 16 residues. The V gene lost 2 bases and the J gene lost 0 bases, with 15 bases spanning the gap. This CDR3 reads CASSFYGGLSSYEQYF. As DNA, the CDR3 is TGTGCCAGCAGCTTTTATGGGGGTTTAAGCTCCTACGAGCAGTACTTC.

Points on this clonotype: A much bigger clone sits one base away, suggesting this may be a read error. This rearrangement joins TRBV12-3 or TRBV12-4 to TRBJ1-1; 7 bases fit TRBD1. The CDR3 spans 13 residues. Germline trimming cut 5 bases from V and 8 bases from J; bases unmatched to any gene: 8. CDR3 sequence reads: CASSPQGELEAFF. In nucleotides, the CDR3 is TGTGCCAGCAGTCCCCAGGGGGAGCTCGAAGCTTTCTTT.

CDR3 residues: CASSFRDFNQPQHF. The CDR3 region has the DNA TGTGCCAGCAGTTTCAGGGATTTCAATCAGCCCCAGCATTTT. This chain connects TRBV12-3 or TRBV12-4 to TRBJ1-5; tentatively, D is TRBD1 (5 bases). Trimming removed 3 bases at V and 3 bases at J, with 9 bases between. The CDR3 has 14 amino acids.

This chain uses TRBV25-1 with TRBJ1-4; 9 bases line up with TRBD1. The CDR3 has 17 amino acids. V lost 2 bases to trimming and J lost 5 bases; unmatched junction nucleotides: 9. Germline CDR1 is MGHDK and CDR2 is SYGVNS. CDR3: CASSERGTGWGNEKLFF. For the CDR3, the DNA is TGTGCCAGCAGTGAACGGGGGACAGGGTGGGGCAATGAAAAACTGTTTTTT.

A few counts support this clonotype. The chain recombines TRBV5-6 with TRBJ1-5; D not resolved. Germline values: CDR1 SGHDT, CDR2 YYEEEE. Trimming removed 2 bases from V and 3 bases from J, with 6 bases in between. The CDR3 runs 13 residues. CDR3 loop: CASSFDNNQPQHF. In DNA form, the CDR3 reads TGTGCCAGCAGCTTCGACAACAATCAGCCCCAGCATTTT.

This clonotype was seen more than once but under ten times. This sequence joins TRBV6-6 and TRBJ1-1; D is unclear. This CDR3 is 14 amino acids long. Germline assignment: CDR1 MNHNY and CDR2 SVGAGI (reference sequence). V was cut by 6 bases and J by 1 base, with 12 bases left in between. In DNA form, the CDR3 reads TGTGCCAGCAGAAAGACTCTACCGAACACTGAAGCTTTCTTT. This codes for CASRKTLPNTEAFF.

The count of this clonotype is one. J is TRBJ2-5 and V is TRBV11-2, with unresolved D. The end of the DNA fits TRBJ2-1 better, so the J call may be wrong. Per germline, CDR1 SGHAT and CDR2 FQNNGV. The CDR3 contains 12 residues. Written as DNA, the CDR3 is TGTGCCAGCAGCCCAGTGGCCTTTCAGCAGTTCTTC. Translation: CASSPVAFQQFF.

The rearrangement links TRBV2 to TRBJ2-7; D call uncertain. Germline values: CDR1 SNHLY, CDR2 FYNNEI. The CDR3 contains 8 residues. CDR3 nucleotides: TGTGCAGCCTACGAGCAGTACTTC. Encoded protein: CAAYEQYF.

The chain joins TRBV5-8 to TRBJ1-5, with TRBD1 matching over 9 bases. CDR1 SGHTS and CDR2 YDEGEE come from the germline V gene. This CDR3 is 14 amino acids long. V trimming: 8 bases; J trimming: 6 bases; junction bases outside the gene matches: 9. CDR3 sequence (DNA): TGTGCCAGTAGCGACAGGGGGATAGGTCAGCCCCAGCATTTT. It encodes CASSDRGIGQPQHF.

V usage is TRBV3-1 and J usage is TRBJ1-6; D is undetermined. Trimming left V 2 bases short and J 6 bases short, with 8 bases between. The CDR3 totals 14 residues. Germline V CDR1 and CDR2: LGHDT, YNNKEL (reference sequence). CDR3 bases: TGTGCCAGCAGCCAAACCCATAGTAATTCACCCCTCCACTTT. It yields the protein CASSQTHSNSPLHF.

In its sample, this clonotype was seen many times. The V and J genes are TRBV16 and TRBJ2-6, with 10 bases fitting TRBD1. In germline, CDR1 is KGHSY, CDR2 FQNENV. Trimming cost V 4 bases and J 11 bases; bases outside gene matches: 2. CDR3 length equals 13 residues. In DNA form, the CDR3 reads TGTGCCAGCAGCCCGGGACAGGGGTACGTCCTGACTTTC. Amino acid sequence: CASSPGQGYVLTF.

This clonotype was detected only a few times. The rearrangement links TRBV5-1 to TRBJ2-7; D uncertain. Trimming left V 2 bases short and J 1 base short, with 10 bases between. The CDR3 is made up of 14 amino acids. Germline CDR1 reads SGHRS; CDR2 reads YFSETQ. Here the CDR3 reads CASSFTPASYEQYF. The CDR3 DNA reads TGCGCCAGCAGCTTTACCCCAGCTTCCTACGAGCAGTACTTC.

The rearrangement links TRBV9 to TRBJ2-5; D may be TRBD2 (6 bases). The J call may be faulty, since TRBJ2-1 better matches the DNA end. CDR1 is SGDLS and CDR2 is YYNGEE in the germline V gene. The CDR3 extends over 14 amino acids. DNA for the CDR3: TGTGCCAGCAGCCGTGCGGGGTTTGTGCATGAGCAGTTCTTC. Its protein is CASSRAGFVHEQFF.

In this sample, this clonotype turned up many times. The chain joins TRBV9 to TRBJ1-1; 7 positions match TRBD1. From germline, CDR1 is SGDLS and CDR2 YYNGEE. The CDR3 runs 15 residues. The ends lost 0 bases at V and 1 base at J; junction bases unmatched: 3. CDR3 region: CASSVVGTENTEAFF. CDR3 bases: TGTGCCAGCAGCGTAGTTGGGACAGAGAACACTGAAGCTTTCTTT.